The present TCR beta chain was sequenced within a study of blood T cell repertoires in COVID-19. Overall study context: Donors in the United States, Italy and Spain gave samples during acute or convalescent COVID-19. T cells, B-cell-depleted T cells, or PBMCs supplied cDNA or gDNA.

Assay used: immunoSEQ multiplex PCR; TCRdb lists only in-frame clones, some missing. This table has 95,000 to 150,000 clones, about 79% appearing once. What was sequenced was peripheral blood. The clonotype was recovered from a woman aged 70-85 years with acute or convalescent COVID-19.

For the CDR3, the DNA is TGTGCCAGCAGTACCCAGGGGGCGCGGAACACTGAAGCTTTCTTT. Residues: CASSTQGARNTEAFF. The chain couples TRBV7-2 to TRBJ1-1, with TRBD1 matching over 8 bases. Germline CDR1 SGHTA, CDR2 FQGNSA. J was trimmed by 1 base and V by 6 bases; bases with no gene match: 7. The length of the CDR3 is 15 residues.